What follows describes a single T cell receptor beta chain. The target antigen is unknown. This entry comes from a study of T cells in Graves' hyperthyroidism and ophthalmopathy. General study results and limits: Onset of ophthalmopathy came a median around 7.1 months after the model predicted it.

CDR1 is LGHDT, CDR2 YNNKEL, per germline (reference sequence). This CDR3 has 16 amino acids. V lost 3 bases and J 3 bases, leaving 17 bases between the germline ends. The TCR beta CDR3 regions underwent amplification using RNA transcripts as the source. HTBI primers were the set used in a first-round RT-PCR of the TCR CDR3. One entry per CDR3 protein results from TCRdb running MiXCR on the multiplex PCR reads. The sample holds hundreds of thousands of distinct CDR3 sequences, roughly 15% seen once. The genes are TRBV3-1 and TRBJ1-1; D unclear. This receptor was taken from a woman aged 40 to 50 with Graves' ophthalmopathy. Sequenced material: blood. The CDR3 bases are TGTGCCAGCAGCCACAACCCGCTTCTGAGGGACACTGAAGCTTTCTTT. Its translation: CASSHNPLLRDTEAFF. The whole variable domain, filled in from reference TRBV3-1 and TRBJ1-1, reads DTAVSQTPKYLVTQMGNDKSIKCEQNLGHDTMYWYKQDSKKFLKIMFSYNNKELIINETVPNRFSPKSPDKAHLNLHINSLELGDSAVYFCASSHNPLLRDTEAFFGQGTRLTVV.